This T cell receptor beta chain was observed in a study of vaccination and CD4 T cells after COVID-19. On the study more broadly: Nasal swab PCR showed SARS-CoV-2 in convalescent patients, under 10 with mild and one with severe disease.

The treatment is: roughly ten-day PBMC culture with coronavirus spike peptide pools or control peptides (ViraFEST assay). Germline CDR1 is SGDLS and CDR2 is YYNGEE. Trimming cost V 3 bases and J 3 bases, with 15 bases left between them. This CDR3 contains 15 residues. Sequence data for DNA of cultured CD4+ T cells were generated by the Oncomine TCR Beta short-read assay. One entry per CDR3 protein, called by TCRdb with MiXCR from the PCR reads. Here the sample spans 15,000 to 19,000 distinct CDR3 sequences, 40% to 55% being singletons. Of note for this clonotype: Its antigen is undetermined.

V usage is TRBV9 and J usage is TRBJ2-5; tentative D call: TRBD2 (7 bases). The clonotype originates from a human donor who had recovered from COVID-19. The specimen comprised CD4+ T cells from blood, cultured in vitro, sampled before SARS-CoV-2 vaccination. The DNA for the CDR3 is TGTGCCAGCAGCGCGAGCGGAGGGGGGGAAGAGACCCAGTACTTC. Translation gives CASSASGGGEETQYF.